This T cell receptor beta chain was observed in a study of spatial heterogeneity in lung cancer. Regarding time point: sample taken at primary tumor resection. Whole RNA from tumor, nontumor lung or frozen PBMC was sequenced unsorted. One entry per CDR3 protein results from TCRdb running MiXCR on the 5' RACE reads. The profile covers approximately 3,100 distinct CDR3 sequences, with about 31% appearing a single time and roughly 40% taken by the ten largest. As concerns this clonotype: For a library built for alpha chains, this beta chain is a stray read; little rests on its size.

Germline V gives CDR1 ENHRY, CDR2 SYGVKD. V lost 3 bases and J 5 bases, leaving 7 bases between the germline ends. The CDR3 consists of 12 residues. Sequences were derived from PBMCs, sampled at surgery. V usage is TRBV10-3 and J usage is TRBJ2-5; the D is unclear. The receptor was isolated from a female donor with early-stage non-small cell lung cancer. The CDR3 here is CAISEVEETQYF. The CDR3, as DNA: TGTGCCATCAGTGAAGTTGAGGAGACCCAGTACTTC.